Following are 10 T cell receptor beta chains from one sample sequenced in a study of T cells after yellow fever vaccination. Each CDR3 protein gets one entry after TCRdb re-called the 5' RACE reads with MiXCR. Of approximately 140,000 distinct CDR3 sequences in the sample, over 7% were seen once. This specimen consisted of CD4+ T cells sorted from PBMCs, obtained 5 days after the yellow fever booster vaccination. All receptors come from a man younger than 45 who received the YFV17D yellow fever vaccine.

At least ten counts were recorded for this clonotype. V gene TRBV6-1 combines with J gene TRBJ2-2, with 10 bases matching TRBD2. This CDR3 contains 15 residues. Germline assignment: CDR1 MNHNS and CDR2 SASEGT. V dropped 5 bases and J dropped 7; count of bases not matched to a gene: 7. The DNA for the CDR3 is TGTGCCAGCAGTCGAGCGGGAGGGCGTGGCGGGGAGCTGTTTTTT. As protein: CASSRAGGRGGELFF.

This clonotype occurred a few times. One end of the junction fails to match germline, which may point to a read error. The V gene is TRBV7-7, the J gene TRBJ2-5, with 13 bases lining up with TRBD2. The CDR3 has 16 amino acids. Germline V gene sequence: CDR1 SSHAT, CDR2 FNYEAQ (reference sequence). The CDR3 region is CASSSGLAGAAETQYF. In DNA form, the CDR3 reads TGTGCTAGCAGCAGTGGACTAGCGGGAGCAGCAGAGACCCAGTACTTC.

There are many counts of this clonotype. This chain joins TRBV18 and TRBJ2-5, with 11 bases aligning to TRBD2. V shed 2 bases and J 6 bases; nucleotides not matched to a gene: 11. The length of the CDR3 is 17 residues. CDR1 is KGHSH, CDR2 LQKENI, per germline. CDR3 bases: TGTGCCAGCTCACCAAGAGTTACTAGCGGGGGATCGAAGACCCAGTACTTC. It translates to CASSPRVTSGGSKTQYF.

This clonotype was found many times. V and J are TRBV11-2 and TRBJ2-1; TRBD2 aligns across 7 bases. This CDR3 contains 12 residues. V shed 5 bases and J 11 bases; nucleotides not matched to a gene: 6. Germline CDR1 and CDR2: SGHAT and FQNNGV. CDR3 protein: CASSRKAGQQFF. CDR3 DNA: TGTGCCAGCAGCCGGAAAGCGGGACAGCAGTTCTTC.

Many counts were recorded for this clonotype. The V and J genes are TRBV24-1 and TRBJ1-1; 8 bases map to TRBD1. The CDR3 runs 12 residues. V gave up 4 bases and J gave up 10 bases; unmatched junction bases: 4. The germline CDR1 and CDR2 sequences are KGHDR and SFDVKD. The CDR3 DNA is TGTGCCACCAGTGAGGATGACAGGGGAGCTTTCTTT. This codes for CATSEDDRGAFF.

A note on this clonotype: This could be a read error, since a much larger clone is one nucleotide away. V and J are TRBV20-1 and TRBJ2-1, with TRBD2 matching 11 bases. The CDR3 loop spans 14 amino acids. CDR1 and CDR2 (germline): DFQATT, SNEGSKA (reference sequence). CDR3 sequence: CRASGTSGINEQFF. The CDR3 coding sequence is TGCAGAGCTTCCGGGACTAGCGGAATAAATGAGCAGTTCTTC.

The rearrangement uses TRBV20-1 and TRBJ2-1; D is unclear. This CDR3 is built from 13 residues. CDR1 is DFQATT, CDR2 SNEGSKA, per germline (reference sequence). CDR3 in amino acids: CPTKEQGYNEQFF. The CDR3 DNA sequence: TGCCCTACCAAGGAACAAGGATACAATGAGCAGTTCTTC.

V usage is TRBV20-1 and J usage is TRBJ2-1; 7 nucleotides agree with TRBD2. J lost 7 bases, V lost 2 bases, and 5 bases had no gene match. This CDR3 contains 13 residues. CDR1 DFQATT and CDR2 SNEGSKA come from the germline V gene (reference sequence). This CDR3 reads CSARNGGSNEQFF. CDR3 in DNA: TGCAGTGCTAGAAACGGCGGGAGTAATGAGCAGTTCTTC.

This clonotype came up many times. The chain combines TRBV5-1 with TRBJ2-6; no firm D call. V gave up 3 bases and J gave up 2 bases, with 9 bases separating them. CDR1 SGHRS and CDR2 YFSETQ come from the germline V gene. CDR3 size: 15 residues. As DNA, the CDR3 is TGCGCCAGCAGCTCCCCGACGGCTGGGGCCAACGTCCTGACTTTC. Translating gives CASSSPTAGANVLTF.

This clonotype occurred many times. The chain links TRBV18 to TRBJ2-1; maybe TRBD1 (6 bases). Trimming cost V 6 bases and J 0 bases, with 15 bases left between them. The V gene's germline CDR1 is KGHSH and CDR2 LQKENI. This CDR3 spans 16 amino acids. CDR3 sequence reads: CASSATQGSSYNEQFF. CDR3 coding DNA: TGTGCCAGCTCTGCCACACAGGGAAGCTCCTACAATGAGCAGTTCTTC.